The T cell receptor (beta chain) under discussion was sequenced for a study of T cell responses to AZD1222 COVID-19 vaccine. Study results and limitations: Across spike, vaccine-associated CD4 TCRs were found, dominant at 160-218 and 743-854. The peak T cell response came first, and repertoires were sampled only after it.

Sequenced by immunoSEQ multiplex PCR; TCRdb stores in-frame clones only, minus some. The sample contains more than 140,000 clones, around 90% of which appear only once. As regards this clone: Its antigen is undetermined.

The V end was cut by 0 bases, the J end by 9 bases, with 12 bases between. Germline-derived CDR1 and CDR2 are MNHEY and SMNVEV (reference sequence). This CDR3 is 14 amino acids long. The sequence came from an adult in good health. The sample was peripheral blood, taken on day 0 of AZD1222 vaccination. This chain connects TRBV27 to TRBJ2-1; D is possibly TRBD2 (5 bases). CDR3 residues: CASSLSGDYFEQFF. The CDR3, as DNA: TGTGCCAGCAGTTTATCGGGAGACTATTTTGAGCAGTTCTTC.